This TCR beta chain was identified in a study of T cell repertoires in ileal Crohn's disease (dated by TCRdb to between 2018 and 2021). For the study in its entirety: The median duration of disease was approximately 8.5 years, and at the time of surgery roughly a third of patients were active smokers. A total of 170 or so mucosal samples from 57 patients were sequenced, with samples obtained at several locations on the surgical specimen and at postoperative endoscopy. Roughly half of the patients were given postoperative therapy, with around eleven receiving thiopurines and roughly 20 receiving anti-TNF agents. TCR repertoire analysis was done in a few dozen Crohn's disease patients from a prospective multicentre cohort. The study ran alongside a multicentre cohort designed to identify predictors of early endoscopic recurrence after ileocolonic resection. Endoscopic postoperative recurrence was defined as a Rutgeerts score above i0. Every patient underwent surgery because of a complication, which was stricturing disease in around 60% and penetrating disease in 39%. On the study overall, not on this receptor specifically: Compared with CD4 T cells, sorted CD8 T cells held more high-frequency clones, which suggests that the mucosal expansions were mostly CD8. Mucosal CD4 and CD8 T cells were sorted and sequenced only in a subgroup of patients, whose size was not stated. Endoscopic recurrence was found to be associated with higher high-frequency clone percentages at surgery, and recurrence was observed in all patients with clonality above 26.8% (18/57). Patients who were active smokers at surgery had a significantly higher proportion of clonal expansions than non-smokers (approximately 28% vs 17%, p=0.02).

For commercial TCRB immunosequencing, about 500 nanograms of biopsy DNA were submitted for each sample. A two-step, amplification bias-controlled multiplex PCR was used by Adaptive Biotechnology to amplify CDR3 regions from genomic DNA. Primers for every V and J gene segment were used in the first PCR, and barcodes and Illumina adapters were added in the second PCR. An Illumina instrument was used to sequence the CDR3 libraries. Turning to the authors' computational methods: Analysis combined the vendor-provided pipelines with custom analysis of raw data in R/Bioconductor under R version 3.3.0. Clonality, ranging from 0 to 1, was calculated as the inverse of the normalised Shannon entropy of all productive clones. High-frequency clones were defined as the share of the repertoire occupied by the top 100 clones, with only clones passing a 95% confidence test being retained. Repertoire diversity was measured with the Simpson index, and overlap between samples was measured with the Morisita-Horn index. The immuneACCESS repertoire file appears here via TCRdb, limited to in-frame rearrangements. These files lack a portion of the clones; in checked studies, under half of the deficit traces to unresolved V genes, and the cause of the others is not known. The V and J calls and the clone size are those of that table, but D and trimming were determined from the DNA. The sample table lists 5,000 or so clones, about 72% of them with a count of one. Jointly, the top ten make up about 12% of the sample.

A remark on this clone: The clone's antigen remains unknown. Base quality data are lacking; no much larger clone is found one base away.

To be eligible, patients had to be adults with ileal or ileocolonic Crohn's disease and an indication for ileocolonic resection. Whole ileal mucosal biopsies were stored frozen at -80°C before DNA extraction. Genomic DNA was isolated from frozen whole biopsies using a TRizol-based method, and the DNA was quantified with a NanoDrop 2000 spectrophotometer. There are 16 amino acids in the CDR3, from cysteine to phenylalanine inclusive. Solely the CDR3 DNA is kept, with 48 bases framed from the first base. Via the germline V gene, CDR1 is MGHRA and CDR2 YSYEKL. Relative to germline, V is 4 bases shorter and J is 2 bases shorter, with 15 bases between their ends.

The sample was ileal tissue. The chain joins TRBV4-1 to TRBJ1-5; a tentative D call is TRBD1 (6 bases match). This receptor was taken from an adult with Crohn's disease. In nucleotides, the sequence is TGCGCCAGCAGCCCACTCCACAGGGAAGGCAATCAGCCCCAGCATTTT. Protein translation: CASSPLHREGNQPQHF.